This section outlines one TCR beta chain sequence together with its context. The antigen remains unidentified. A read error may account for a junction end that differs from germline. The data belong to a study of blood T cells in healthy people across ages. Findings and caveats of the study: Roughly linear age-related decline in beta diversity appeared, significant by age approximately 43. No conclusive comparison of naive versus antigen-experienced cells was possible with unsorted PBMCs.

The germline CDR1 and CDR2 sequences are SGHRS and YFSETQ. This CDR3 is 13 amino acids long. Those donating, healthy Caucasian individuals from Russia, were aged roughly 6 to 100. Using a J-beta primer mix together with a sample-barcoded 5' primer, a second PCR was run for roughly 7 to 12 cycles. TCRdb reprocessed the 5' RACE reads via MiXCR and lists one record per CDR3 protein. The sample records more than 1.4 million distinct CDR3 sequences, approximately 42% being singletons. The chain employs TRBV5-1 and TRBJ2-5; TRBD1 agrees at 7 bases. The sample taken for sequencing was blood. The receptor comes from a woman younger than 30 in good health. For the CDR3, the DNA is TGCGCCGGCAGCTTGGAACAGGGGGAGACCCAGTACTTC. This gives the protein CAGSLEQGETQYF. The full variable domain, completed using reference TRBV5-1 and TRBJ2-5, is KAGVTQTPRYLIKTRGQQVTLSCSPISGHRSVSWYQQTPGQGLQFLFEYFSETQRNKGNFPGRFSGRQFSNSRSEMNVSTLELGDSALYLCAGSLEQGETQYFGPGTRLLVL.